A selection of T cell receptor beta chains follows, all from one sample in a study of T cells in Graves' hyperthyroidism and ophthalmopathy. TCRdb ran MiXCR on the multiplex PCR reads and lists one entry per CDR3 protein. Found here are 300,000 to 450,000 distinct CDR3 sequences, about 17% of them singletons; the top ten hold approximately 30%. Sequencing input: blood. Source of these receptors: a woman in her 30s with Graves' hyperthyroidism that later progressed to Graves' ophthalmopathy. CDR3s include the opening cysteine and the closing phenylalanine or tryptophan.

V | CDR3
TRBV28 | CASSAVQGAGYGYTF
TRBV27 | CASSKELWTGGNTEAFF
TRBV12-3/TRBV12-4 | CASSLLDQQTQYF
TRBV6-1 | CASSSTGHDLSDYTF
TRBV10-3 | CATGASGGGPNEQFF
TRBV30 | CAWSWVRRGEQFF
TRBV7-9 | CASSSVGGSTDTQYF
TRBV3-1 | CASSQDPGAWGTYTSGNTIYF
TRBV6-1 | CASRQKLYEQYF
TRBV11-2 | CASSFSPTYEQYF
TRBV7-9 | CASNVPGQGRDEQFF
TRBV5-1 | CASSVGPRDTEAFF
TRBV27 | CASSRQTYNEQFF
TRBV6-1 | CASSSAGEETQYF
TRBV29-1 | CSVESVSDTEAFF
TRBV6-1 | CASRPTSGRAQYPGELFF
TRBV9 | CASSVDGGGANEQFF
TRBV12-3/TRBV12-4 | CASSPGTRGLGTQYF
TRBV28 | CASGTNHRGWGETQYF
TRBV28 | CASREGTSGSPLPTDTQYF
TRBV20-1 | CSARGVGTSFDTQYF
TRBV30 | CAWSYSSVGELFF
TRBV20-1 | CSAPQSWLAGAYEQYF
TRBV29-1 | CSVSDNTEAFF
TRBV4-1 | CASSQGSAGGAYEQYF
TRBV6-1 | CASSDRWGGTIGELFF
TRBV25-1 | CASSESERLAASSYEQYF
TRBV5-1 | CASSQNWDIKPLHF
TRBV6-1 | CASSERPGQGKNYGYTF
TRBV28 | CASSLGRADTQYF
TRBV12-3/TRBV12-4 | CASSFRTETGANVLTF
TRBV7-8 | CASVGGPGEQFF
TRBV9 | CASSLDGDPNYGYTF
TRBV19 | CASSMRRRNLYSNQPQHF
TRBV29-1 | CSVEGGEGNTGELFF
TRBV14 | CASSQLRLSNQPQHF
TRBV20-1 | CSAEALPGQGNNIQYF
TRBV15 | CATSRGAGGGSPYNEQFF
TRBV24-1 | CATSLSSGAGDTQYF
TRBV5-1 | CASSLGHPPNTEAFF
TRBV30 | CAWTGNYEQYF
TRBV11-2 | CASSFTQTGMRAFF
TRBV20-1 | CSASLAGLEETQYF
TRBV30 | CAWTGPWANYGYTF
TRBV28 | CASTQVLGLYEQYF
TRBV28 | CASSSLLVPYEQYF
TRBV5-1 | CASSTNLAGGSSVNEQFF
TRBV6-2/TRBV6-3 | CASSYRQGNYSYTF
TRBV12-3/TRBV12-4 | CASSLRQAGQPQHF
TRBV7-9 | CASSAQGIGGLDEQFF
TRBV29-1 | CSVEDLAGGRGETQYF
TRBV20-1 | CSARDPSLNTEAFF
TRBV6-1 | CASRRTGSGYTF
TRBV9 | CASSAGQVNTGELFF
TRBV4-1 | CASSHLPTDTQYF